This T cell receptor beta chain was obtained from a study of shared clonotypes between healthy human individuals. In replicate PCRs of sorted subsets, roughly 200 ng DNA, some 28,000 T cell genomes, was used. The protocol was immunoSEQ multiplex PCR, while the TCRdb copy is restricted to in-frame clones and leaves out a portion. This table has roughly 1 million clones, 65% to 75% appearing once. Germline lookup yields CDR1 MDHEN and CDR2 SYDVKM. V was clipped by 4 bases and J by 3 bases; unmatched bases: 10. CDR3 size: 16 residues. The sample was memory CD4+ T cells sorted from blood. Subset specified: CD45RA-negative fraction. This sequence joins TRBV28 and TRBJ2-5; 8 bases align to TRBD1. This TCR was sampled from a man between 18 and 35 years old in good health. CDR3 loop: CASSSWTGRGEETQYF. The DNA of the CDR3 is TGTGCCAGCAGTTCCTGGACAGGGCGAGGAGAAGAGACCCAGTACTTC.